The sequence of this T cell receptor beta chain was determined in a study of persistence of HIV-infected CD4 T cells. Stimulation used 8.5 to 10 ug/mL lysate from CMV-infected fibroblasts. CD40L/CD69 double-negative CD45RO-high memory CD4+ T cells were collected. An approximately 18-hour stimulation of CD8-depleted PBMCs used anti-CD28/CD49d costimulation, CD40-blocking antibody and enfuvirtide. Study conclusions and caveats: Antigen-responding cells were enriched for degenerate expanded CDR3beta sequences. CMV- and Gag-responding cells had lower TCRbeta richness than CD3/CD28-responding cells.

Germline CDR1 and CDR2: MNHEY and SVGAGI. Trimming shortened V by 0 bases and J by 4 bases, and 9 bases separated the two germline ends. The CDR3 length is 14 residues. This was the immunoSEQ version 4 assay in survey mode. Clones were sequenced by immunoSEQ multiplex PCR, and TCRdb holds only the in-frame ones, with some missing. The repertoire holds about 33,000 clones, with 82% as singletons. To note about this clone: Its antigen is not known.

The receptor was isolated from an adult woman with HIV who was CMV-seropositive. The V gene is TRBV6-5, the J gene TRBJ1-1; D uncertain. Sequencing used CD4+ T cells sorted from PBMCs after roughly 18-hour stimulation, obtained from a patient who received antiretroviral therapy. The CDR3 DNA sequence: TGTGCCAGCAGTTACTCACGTATTCGCACTGAAGCTTTCTTT. Translating gives CASSYSRIRTEAFF.